These 10 T cell receptor beta chains originate from one sample sequenced in a study of blood T cell repertoires in COVID-19. This table comes from immunoSEQ multiplex PCR, and its TCRdb copy is limited to in-frame clones, with some not included. The profile shows just under 300,000 clones, around 87% of them singletons. The sample was peripheral blood. These receptor sequences come from a man between 65 and 80 years old with acute or convalescent COVID-19.

The chain is built from TRBV11-2 and TRBJ1-3; TRBD1 might be the D (5 bases). V dropped 3 bases and J dropped 0 bases, with 9 bases sitting between them. CDR3 size: 15 residues. Germline CDR1 is SGHAT and CDR2 is FQNNGV. The CDR3, as DNA: TGTGCCAGCAGCTTGGGGGGGAGCTCTGGAAACACCATATATTTT. Amino acid sequence: CASSLGGSSGNTIYF. Filled out from reference TRBV11-2 and TRBJ1-3, the complete variable domain reads EAGVAQSPRYKIIEKRQSVAFWCNPISGHATLYWYQQILGQGPKLLIQFQNNGVVDDSQLPKDRFSAERLKGVDSTLKIQPAKLEDSAVYLCASSLGGSSGNTIYFGEGSWLTVV.

The chain joins TRBV29-1 to TRBJ1-1; the match to TRBD1 covers 8 bases. V gave up 6 bases and J gave up 0 bases; unmatched junction bases: 12. The CDR3 consists of 16 residues. Germline assignment: CDR1 SQVTM and CDR2 ANQGSEA. CDR3 in DNA: TGCAGCGTCAAGCACAGGGGGTATAGCATGAACACTGAAGCTTTCTTT. This gives the protein CSVKHRGYSMNTEAFF.

V gene TRBV28 combines with J gene TRBJ1-3; D is ambiguous. CDR1 is MDHEN, CDR2 SYDVKM, per germline. Trimming stripped 5 bases from V and 3 bases from J, with 17 bases between. This CDR3 has 16 residues. Here the CDR3 reads CASSPPGSARGNTIYF. CDR3 coding DNA: TGTGCCAGCAGTCCCCCGGGGTCGGCGCGTGGAAACACCATATATTTT.

The rearrangement links TRBV6-6 to TRBJ2-2; the match to TRBD1 covers 10 bases. This CDR3 contains 15 residues. Unmatched junction bases numbered 3, after V lost 2 bases and J lost 6 bases. Germline CDR1 is MNHNY and CDR2 is SVGAGI (reference sequence). This CDR3 reads CASSYPGTGAGELFF. CDR3 DNA sequence: TGTGCCAGCAGTTACCCTGGGACAGGGGCCGGGGAGCTGTTTTTT.

CDR3 sequence reads: CATSSRSTDTQYF. In DNA, the CDR3 is TGTGCCACCAGCAGCAGGAGCACAGATACGCAGTATTTT. The chain has TRBV15 and TRBJ2-3; D gene uncertain. Germline CDR1 is LNHNV and CDR2 is YYDKDF (reference sequence). V lost 3 bases and J 0 bases, leaving 4 bases between the germline ends. The CDR3 runs 13 residues.

The chain recombines TRBV18 with TRBJ1-2; D gene unclear. Germline CDR1 and CDR2: KGHSH and LQKENI. V lost 2 bases and J lost 10, with 14 bases in between. The CDR3 is 13 residues long. The CDR3 DNA reads as TGTGCCAGCTCACCAGAGATAAGCCGCCCCTACACCTTC. This gives the protein CASSPEISRPYTF.

The chain has TRBV27 and TRBJ2-7, with a weak D call TRBD2 (6 bases). The V end lost 0 bases, the J end lost 6 bases, and 12 bases lay between the germline ends. This CDR3 contains 14 residues. In germline, CDR1 is MNHEY, CDR2 SMNVEV (reference sequence). The CDR3 bases are TGTGCCAGCAGTTTATCGGAGGGCCTGAGCGAGCAGTACTTC. As protein: CASSLSEGLSEQYF.

CDR3 nucleotides: TGTGCCAGCAAAGAGGCGGGGGGTCAGCCCCAGCATTTT. It encodes CASKEAGGQPQHF. The chain uses TRBV28 and TRBJ1-5, with D maybe TRBD1 (5 bases). The CDR3 has 13 amino acids. CDR1 and CDR2 (germline): MDHEN, SYDVKM. V shed 7 bases and J shed 6 bases, with 13 bases lying between them.

This clone was picked up a small number of times. The V call is TRBV27, the J call TRBJ1-2; D is perhaps TRBD1 (6 bases). The germline gives CDR1 MNHEY, CDR2 SMNVEV (reference sequence). V gave up 2 bases and J gave up 7 bases, with 14 bases separating them. This CDR3 region has 14 residues. CDR3 bases: TGTGCCAGCAGTTTACGGCGGGGGGCGGGTGGCTACACCTTC. Protein sequence: CASSLRRGAGGYTF.

The CDR3 coding sequence is TGTGCCAGCTCACTGACAGGGAGCGAGAACACTGAAGCTTTCTTT. It yields the protein CASSLTGSENTEAFF. The chain carries TRBV18 and TRBJ1-1, with 7 bases fitting TRBD1. The CDR3 spans 15 residues. Looked up from germline, CDR1 is KGHSH and CDR2 is LQKENI. With 4 bases clipped from V and 1 base from J, the junction kept 6 bases outside the gene matches.